The 5 T cell receptor beta chains below were found in one sample sequenced in a study of blood T cell repertoires in COVID-19. Assay used: immunoSEQ multiplex PCR; TCRdb lists only in-frame clones, some missing. The sample contains roughly 450,000 clones, roughly 91% of which appear only once. Input material: PBMCs or T cells enriched from blood (not recorded which). These receptors were taken from a man between 18 and 29 years old who had recovered from COVID-19.

This clone appeared a few times. This same CDR3 is encoded by further DNA sequences in the sample. The genes are TRBV28 and TRBJ2-2; maybe TRBD2 (5 bases). Germline lookup yields CDR1 MDHEN and CDR2 SYDVKM. The CDR3 is 11 amino acids. With 8 bases removed from V and 4 bases from J, the gap between germline ends came to 5 bases. CDR3 in DNA: TGTGCCAGCGAGGGCACCGGGGAGCTGTTTTTT. Amino acids: CASEGTGELFF.

V and J are TRBV12-5 and TRBJ2-7, with a possible D match to TRBD1 (6 bases). The germline V and J ends were trimmed by 6 bases and 2 bases, with 17 bases remaining between them. CDR3 size: 15 residues. CDR1 is LGHNT and CDR2 is FRNRAP in the germline V gene. The CDR3 nucleotides are TGTGCTAGTGGAATCGATCCGGGACACCCCTACGAGCAGTACTTC. It specifies CASGIDPGHPYEQYF.

This clone was recorded once. The chain joins TRBV11-3 to TRBJ1-2; 9 bases line up with TRBD1. This CDR3 has 14 residues. Germline trimming cut 5 bases from V and 4 bases from J; bases unmatched to any gene: 5. Germline V gives CDR1 SGHNT, CDR2 YENEEA. The CDR3 protein is CASSPLTGGYGYTF. The CDR3 nucleotides read TGTGCCAGCAGCCCCCTGACAGGGGGCTATGGCTACACCTTC.

This chain's CDR3 is CSVEDTGGGRGGYTF. CDR3 coding DNA: TGCAGCGTTGAAGATACGGGGGGCGGAAGGGGTGGCTACACCTTC. The chain recombines TRBV29-1 with TRBJ1-2; weak D call: TRBD1 (6 bases). This CDR3 contains 15 residues. Germline assignment: CDR1 SQVTM and CDR2 ANQGSEA. Between the trimmed V and J ends, which lost 0 bases and 7 bases, there was a span of 18 bases.

This sequence joins TRBV24-1 and TRBJ2-7, with D possibly matching TRBD2 (5 bases). The CDR3 covers 14 residues. Germline lookup yields CDR1 KGHDR and CDR2 SFDVKD. V lost 2 bases to trimming and J lost 0 bases, with 7 bases between them. CDR3 DNA sequence: TGTGCCACCAGTGATTCGGGATCCTCCTACGAGCAGTACTTC. Encoded protein: CATSDSGSSYEQYF.